This T cell receptor (beta chain) was observed in a study of cytomegalovirus exposure and HLA in healthy donors. Of note for this clone: Its matching antigen is unknown.

Study conclusions and caveats: Indistinguishable V segments such as TRBV6-2 and TRBV6-3 were excluded. Most TCR sequences were seen very rarely across donors, but some public TCRs occurred in many. Later, an analysis showed that TCR beta chains associated with HLA were more clonally expanded than others that were equally common. In vitro experiments confirmed that a few CMV-associated chains were specific for CMV antigens.

The germline CDR1 and CDR2 sequences are SGHDT and YYEEEE. The V end was cut by 0 bases, the J end by 7 bases, with 11 bases between. The CDR3 contains 14 residues. The PCR was carried out with 60 Vbeta primers and 13 Jbeta primers. The repertoire was sequenced with immunoSEQ multiplex PCR; TCRdb's copy has only in-frame clones and lacks some. This table holds some 170,000 clones, roughly 80% found once. Sequencing was performed on PBMCs. The TCR originated in a woman between 18 and 29 years old in good health and CMV-seropositive. The chain is built from TRBV5-6 and TRBJ1-5, with D perhaps matching TRBD1 (5 bases). The CDR3 is CASSLAGSGQPQHF. The CDR3 DNA reads as TGTGCCAGCAGCTTGGCAGGGTCTGGGCAGCCCCAGCATTTT. Combining the CDR3 with reference TRBV5-6 and TRBJ1-5 gives the whole variable domain DAGVTQSPTHLIKTRGQQVTLRCSPKSGHDTVSWYQQALGQGPQFIFQYYEEEERQRGNFPDRFSGHQFPNYSSELNVNALLLGDSALYLCASSLAGSGQPQHFGDGTRLSIL.